These T cell receptor beta chains were read from a single sample in a study of cytomegalovirus exposure and HLA in healthy donors. This table comes from immunoSEQ multiplex PCR, and its TCRdb copy is limited to in-frame clones, with some not included. In the table there are around 120,000 clones, around 80% of which are singletons. The specimen sequenced was PBMCs. The receptors originated from a man between 50 and 59 years old in good health and CMV-seronegative. Both conserved end residues are part of each CDR3. Each record gives: D gene, clone size, V gene, J gene, CDR3 DNA, CDR3 protein. A D gene is named only where the DNA matches it firmly. A row's size may be missing; if present it is once, few, many or a size class.

d_gene: -
abundance: -
v_gene: TRBV15
j_gene: TRBJ1-5
CDR3nt: TGTGCCACCAGCAGAGACGGGGGGCTCTCGCAGCCCCAGCATTTT
CDR3aa: CATSRDGGLSQPQHF

d_gene: TRBD1
abundance: -
v_gene: TRBV6-5
j_gene: TRBJ2-5
CDR3nt: TGTGCCAGTGGACAGGGACGGGGACAAGAGACCCAGTACTTC
CDR3aa: CASGQGRGQETQYF

d_gene: -
abundance: -
v_gene: TRBV7-8
j_gene: TRBJ1-2
CDR3nt: TGTGCCAGCAGCTTAGGATGGGCAACCTATGGCTACACCTTC
CDR3aa: CASSLGWATYGYTF

d_gene: -
abundance: -
v_gene: TRBV4-3
j_gene: TRBJ2-7
CDR3nt: TGCGCCAGCAGCCAAGGTAGAGCAACCTACGAGCAGTACTTC
CDR3aa: CASSQGRATYEQYF

d_gene: TRBD1
abundance: few
v_gene: TRBV5-1
j_gene: TRBJ2-3
CDR3nt: TGCGCCAGCAGAAGACAGGGGGACACAGATACGCAGTATTTT
CDR3aa: CASRRQGDTDTQYF

d_gene: TRBD1
abundance: -
v_gene: TRBV5-4
j_gene: TRBJ1-1
CDR3nt: TGTGCCAGCAGCCCGGGACAGGGGTTGATCACTGAAGCTTTCTTT
CDR3aa: CASSPGQGLITEAFF

d_gene: -
abundance: -
v_gene: TRBV7-2
j_gene: TRBJ2-7
CDR3nt: TGTGCCAGCAGCGCATACAACGAGCAGTACTTC
CDR3aa: CASSAYNEQYF

d_gene: TRBD1
abundance: -
v_gene: TRBV19
j_gene: TRBJ1-5
CDR3nt: TGTGCCACCCTAGGGGCAGGGGGCGGTCAGCCCCAGCATTTT
CDR3aa: CATLGAGGGQPQHF

d_gene: -
abundance: few
v_gene: TRBV11-3
j_gene: TRBJ2-3
CDR3nt: TGTGCCAGCAGCTTGCGCGACTACACAGATACGCAGTATTTT
CDR3aa: CASSLRDYTDTQYF

d_gene: -
abundance: few
v_gene: TRBV11-2
j_gene: TRBJ1-5
CDR3nt: TGTGCCAGCAGCCTGCAGGGTTTGGGCAATCAGCCCCAGCATTTT
CDR3aa: CASSLQGLGNQPQHF

d_gene: -
abundance: -
v_gene: TRBV15
j_gene: TRBJ1-6
CDR3nt: TGTGCCACCAGCAGAGATGGAGCCAATTCACCCCTCCACTTT
CDR3aa: CATSRDGANSPLHF

d_gene: TRBD1
abundance: -
v_gene: TRBV5-5
j_gene: TRBJ1-1
CDR3nt: TGTGCCAGCAGCGCCGGGACAGGTGAAAGCCGGGTAGCTTTCTTT
CDR3aa: CASSAGTGESRVAFF

d_gene: -
abundance: -
v_gene: TRBV27
j_gene: TRBJ1-5
CDR3nt: TGTGCCAGCAGCGATGGGAGACGAGATCAGCCCCAGCATTTT
CDR3aa: CASSDGRRDQPQHF

d_gene: -
abundance: -
v_gene: TRBV25-1
j_gene: TRBJ2-2
CDR3nt: TGTGCCAGCAGTGAATTGGCCTGGAACTACCGCAGCACAGGGGAGCTGTTTTTT
CDR3aa: CASSELAWNYRSTGELFF

d_gene: -
abundance: -
v_gene: TRBV4-3
j_gene: TRBJ2-2
CDR3nt: TGCGCCAGCAGCCAGGCCCGGCTAGATGACACCGGGGAGCTGTTTTTT
CDR3aa: CASSQARLDDTGELFF

d_gene: -
abundance: -
v_gene: TRBV11-2
j_gene: TRBJ2-2
CDR3nt: TGTGCCAGCAGCTTAGTGGGCAGGGAGGTTAACACCGGGGAGCTGTTTTTT
CDR3aa: CASSLVGREVNTGELFF

d_gene: TRBD1
abundance: -
v_gene: TRBV7-9
j_gene: TRBJ2-5
CDR3nt: TGTGCCAGCAGCTTACGTCCAGGGACAGGGGTCAGGGAGACCCAGTACTTC
CDR3aa: CASSLRPGTGVRETQYF

d_gene: -
abundance: few
v_gene: TRBV5-1
j_gene: TRBJ2-6
CDR3nt: TGCGCCAGCAGCCAAAATCCCTCTGGGGCCAACGTCCTGACTTTC
CDR3aa: CASSQNPSGANVLTF

d_gene: TRBD1
abundance: -
v_gene: TRBV19
j_gene: TRBJ1-2
CDR3nt: TGTGCCAGTAGTATAACAGGGGAGTATGGCTACACCTTC
CDR3aa: CASSITGEYGYTF

d_gene: TRBD2
abundance: -
v_gene: TRBV9
j_gene: TRBJ2-1
CDR3nt: TGTGCCAGCAGCGTAGATCCAGCGGGAGTCTCCTACAATGAGCAGTTCTTC
CDR3aa: CASSVDPAGVSYNEQFF

d_gene: -
abundance: -
v_gene: TRBV28
j_gene: TRBJ1-5
CDR3nt: TGTGCCAGCAGGTCAAGCAATCAGCCCCAGCATTTT
CDR3aa: CASRSSNQPQHF

d_gene: -
abundance: once
v_gene: TRBV28
j_gene: TRBJ1-1
CDR3nt: TGTGCCAGCAGTTTCGCTACAGGGAACACTGAAGCTTTCTTT
CDR3aa: CASSFATGNTEAFF

d_gene: TRBD2
abundance: -
v_gene: TRBV14
j_gene: TRBJ2-3
CDR3nt: TGTGCCAGCAGCCTCGGGGGGTCCCGCTATACGCAGTATTTT
CDR3aa: CASSLGGSRYTQYF

d_gene: -
abundance: -
v_gene: TRBV29-1
j_gene: TRBJ2-3
CDR3nt: TGCAGCGTTCGCGCGGGAGATACGCAGTATTTT
CDR3aa: CSVRAGDTQYF

d_gene: -
abundance: few
v_gene: TRBV7-9
j_gene: TRBJ1-4
CDR3nt: TGTGCCAGCAGCTTAGCCAGTGAAAAACTGTTTTTT
CDR3aa: CASSLASEKLFF

d_gene: -
abundance: -
v_gene: TRBV7-9
j_gene: TRBJ1-1
CDR3nt: TGTGCCAGCAGCTTAGGGACGCAGGGTGAAGCTTTCTTT
CDR3aa: CASSLGTQGEAFF

d_gene: -
abundance: -
v_gene: TRBV7-3
j_gene: TRBJ2-7
CDR3nt: TGTGCCAGCAGCCCACAGCGAGGAGGGAGCAACGAGCAGTACTTC
CDR3aa: CASSPQRGGSNEQYF

d_gene: TRBD1
abundance: -
v_gene: TRBV30
j_gene: TRBJ1-1
CDR3nt: TGTGCCTGGACAGGGGGGAACACTGAAGCTTTCTTT
CDR3aa: CAWTGGNTEAFF

d_gene: -
abundance: -
v_gene: TRBV4-1
j_gene: TRBJ1-1
CDR3nt: TGCGCCAGCACAGGTCTCAGGGAAGAGGCTTTCTTT
CDR3aa: CASTGLREEAFF

d_gene: -
abundance: few
v_gene: TRBV27
j_gene: TRBJ1-1
CDR3nt: TGTGCCAGCAGTGGCCCCGGGGGGACTGAAGCTTTCTTT
CDR3aa: CASSGPGGTEAFF

d_gene: -
abundance: -
v_gene: TRBV12-5
j_gene: TRBJ1-1
CDR3nt: TGTGCTAGTGGTTTGGTTAGAACTGAAGCTTTCTTT
CDR3aa: CASGLVRTEAFF

d_gene: -
abundance: -
v_gene: TRBV5-5
j_gene: TRBJ1-1
CDR3nt: TGTGCCAGCATGCCCCCGGTCGGCGTTATTCAGGGCACTGAAGCTTTCTTT
CDR3aa: CASMPPVGVIQGTEAFF

d_gene: TRBD2
abundance: once
v_gene: TRBV5-1
j_gene: TRBJ2-1
CDR3nt: TGCGCCAGCAGCTTGGTACGCAGCGGGGGGGCCCGGGATGAGCAGTTCTTC
CDR3aa: CASSLVRSGGARDEQFF

d_gene: TRBD2
abundance: few
v_gene: TRBV29-1
j_gene: TRBJ2-5
CDR3nt: TGCAGCGTCCTCCCTAGCGGGGGTGAAGAGACCCAGTACTTC
CDR3aa: CSVLPSGGEETQYF

d_gene: -
abundance: -
v_gene: TRBV2
j_gene: TRBJ1-2
CDR3nt: TGTGCCAGCAGTGACTGGTTGGGCCAAACAAACTATGGCTACACCTTC
CDR3aa: CASSDWLGQTNYGYTF

d_gene: TRBD1
abundance: -
v_gene: TRBV5-1
j_gene: TRBJ1-2
CDR3nt: TGCGCCAGCAGCTTGGATGGACAGGGAGATAGTGGCTACACCTTC
CDR3aa: CASSLDGQGDSGYTF

d_gene: -
abundance: -
v_gene: TRBV28
j_gene: TRBJ1-2
CDR3nt: TGTGCCAGCAGTTCCACCCGGCGGGGCTACACCTTC
CDR3aa: CASSSTRRGYTF

d_gene: -
abundance: -
v_gene: TRBV7-7
j_gene: TRBJ2-5
CDR3nt: TGTGCTAGCAGCTCGGAGGGGACTGGGCAAGAGACCCAGTACTTC
CDR3aa: CASSSEGTGQETQYF

d_gene: TRBD2
abundance: -
v_gene: TRBV6-5
j_gene: TRBJ2-7
CDR3nt: TGTGCCAGTCGGGGGGGCGCGTACGAGCAGTACTTC
CDR3aa: CASRGGAYEQYF

d_gene: -
abundance: -
v_gene: TRBV4-1
j_gene: TRBJ1-2
CDR3nt: TGCGCCAGCAGCCGATCAGGGGACTATGGCTACACCTTC
CDR3aa: CASSRSGDYGYTF

d_gene: TRBD1
abundance: -
v_gene: TRBV6-5
j_gene: TRBJ2-1
CDR3nt: TGTGCCAGCAAGGGACAGGGGTTAAATGAGCAGTTCTTC
CDR3aa: CASKGQGLNEQFF

d_gene: -
abundance: -
v_gene: TRBV2
j_gene: TRBJ1-1
CDR3nt: TGTGCCGGCCTGCCCAGGGGGAACACTGAAGCTTTCTTT
CDR3aa: CAGLPRGNTEAFF

d_gene: -
abundance: -
v_gene: TRBV5-4
j_gene: TRBJ2-3
CDR3nt: TGTGCCAGCAGCTTGGAAGGAGGTCGCACAGATACGCAGTATTTT
CDR3aa: CASSLEGGRTDTQYF

d_gene: -
abundance: -
v_gene: TRBV29-1
j_gene: TRBJ2-1
CDR3nt: TGCAGCGTTGAAGGCAGCTACAATGAGCAGTTCTTC
CDR3aa: CSVEGSYNEQFF

d_gene: TRBD1
abundance: -
v_gene: TRBV7-7
j_gene: TRBJ2-7
CDR3nt: TGTGCTAGCAGCTTAGGACAGGGGAGCTCCTACGAGCAGTACTTC
CDR3aa: CASSLGQGSSYEQYF

d_gene: TRBD2
abundance: -
v_gene: TRBV7-2
j_gene: TRBJ2-6
CDR3nt: TGTGCCAGCAGCCCTCTAGCGGCCCCTCCCTCTGGGGCCAACGTCCTGACTTTC
CDR3aa: CASSPLAAPPSGANVLTF

d_gene: TRBD1
abundance: -
v_gene: TRBV27
j_gene: TRBJ2-7
CDR3nt: TGTGCCAGTCGACAGGGCTCCTACGAGCAGTACTTC
CDR3aa: CASRQGSYEQYF

d_gene: -
abundance: -
v_gene: TRBV9
j_gene: TRBJ2-3
CDR3nt: TGTGCCAGCAGCGGCCGGGTCCCCACAGATACGCAGTATTTT
CDR3aa: CASSGRVPTDTQYF

d_gene: TRBD1
abundance: -
v_gene: TRBV7-8
j_gene: TRBJ1-1
CDR3nt: TGTGCCAGCAGCTTAGAACCAGCAGGGGGCGACACTGAAGCTTTCTTT
CDR3aa: CASSLEPAGGDTEAFF

d_gene: -
abundance: -
v_gene: TRBV30
j_gene: TRBJ1-2
CDR3nt: TGTGCCTGGAGTGGTCAGGGCTATGGCTACACCTTC
CDR3aa: CAWSGQGYGYTF

d_gene: -
abundance: -
v_gene: TRBV11-1
j_gene: TRBJ2-7
CDR3nt: TGTGCCAGCAGCTTAGCCCCCGGGCGGGATGGAGAGCAGTACTTC
CDR3aa: CASSLAPGRDGEQYF

d_gene: -
abundance: once
v_gene: TRBV20-1
j_gene: TRBJ2-2
CDR3nt: TGCAGTGCGAGGGTGACCGGGGAGCTGTTTTTT
CDR3aa: CSARVTGELFF

d_gene: -
abundance: few
v_gene: TRBV4-3
j_gene: TRBJ1-2
CDR3nt: TGCGCCAGCAGCCAAGATCTTGGGCGGGTTACAATCGGCTACACCTTC
CDR3aa: CASSQDLGRVTIGYTF

d_gene: -
abundance: -
v_gene: TRBV5-4
j_gene: TRBJ1-2
CDR3nt: TGTGCCAGCAGCCCCGCTAACTATGGCTACACCTTC
CDR3aa: CASSPANYGYTF

d_gene: -
abundance: -
v_gene: TRBV13
j_gene: TRBJ2-3
CDR3nt: TGTGCCAGCAGCTTAAAAACAGAGTTGGAAGATACGCAGTATTTT
CDR3aa: CASSLKTELEDTQYF

d_gene: -
abundance: -
v_gene: TRBV19
j_gene: TRBJ2-2
CDR3nt: TGTGCCAGTAGCCCCGGGGGTTCCGTCGGGGAGCTGTTTTTT
CDR3aa: CASSPGGSVGELFF

d_gene: -
abundance: -
v_gene: TRBV7-6
j_gene: TRBJ1-5
CDR3nt: TGTGCCAGCAGCTCGGGGGGCATAAACCAGCCCCAGCATTTT
CDR3aa: CASSSGGINQPQHF

d_gene: -
abundance: -
v_gene: TRBV19
j_gene: TRBJ1-2
CDR3nt: TGTGCCAGTAGTATAGACAGGGACTATGGCTACACCTTC
CDR3aa: CASSIDRDYGYTF

d_gene: TRBD2
abundance: -
v_gene: TRBV27
j_gene: TRBJ2-5
CDR3nt: TGTGCCAGCAGTTTATCGACCCCCCGGGGGGTCGGGGAGACCCAGTACTTC
CDR3aa: CASSLSTPRGVGETQYF